The rows below give T cell receptor beta chains drawn from one sample of a study of blood T cell repertoires in COVID-19. The repertoire was sequenced with immunoSEQ multiplex PCR; TCRdb's copy has only in-frame clones and lacks some. The table has some 120,000 clones, around 80% seen once; the top ten hold under 6%. The sequenced material came from peripheral blood. Receptors were obtained from an older man with active or convalescent COVID-19. CDR3s include the opening cysteine and the closing phenylalanine or tryptophan. The D gene is left open where the match is weak. Rows give clone size only sometimes, using once, few, many, or a class for an expanded clone.

CDR3,DNA,V,J,size,D
CASSGQGQETQYF,TGTGCCAGTAGTGGACAGGGACAAGAGACCCAGTACTTC,TRBV19,TRBJ2-5,NA,TRBD1
CASSTVASPTGGTEAFF,TGTGCCAGCTCTACCGTAGCCAGCCCCACAGGGGGCACTGAAGCTTTCTTT,TRBV18,TRBJ1-1,NA,TRBD1
CASSLQGENEQFF,TGCGCCAGCAGCCTCCAGGGTGAGAATGAGCAGTTCTTC,TRBV4-1,TRBJ2-1,NA,NA
CASSFLGADTQYF,TGTGCCAGCAGCTTCCTGGGGGCGGATACGCAGTATTTT,TRBV5-8,TRBJ2-3,NA,NA
CASSPGRDITNEKLFF,TGTGCCAGCTCACCAGGCCGGGACATAACTAATGAAAAACTGTTTTTT,TRBV18,TRBJ1-4,NA,NA
CASSERDRARSNEEKLFF,TGTGCCAGCAGTGAAAGGGACAGGGCCAGGTCGAACGAAGAAAAACTGTTTTTT,TRBV6-1,TRBJ1-4,NA,TRBD1
CASRNDRSNTEAFF,TGTGCCAGCAGGAATGACAGGTCGAACACTGAAGCTTTCTTT,TRBV6-5,TRBJ1-1,NA,NA
CASSSSGTGNRYTEAFF,TGTGCCAGCAGCTCTTCCGGGACAGGGAATAGGTACACTGAAGCTTTCTTT,TRBV9,TRBJ1-1,few,TRBD1
CASSRIGGQSPYGYTF,TGTGCCAGCAGCCGAATAGGGGGACAGAGTCCCTATGGCTACACCTTC,TRBV7-9,TRBJ1-2,NA,TRBD1
CASSLGGVWDNSPLHF,TGTGCCAGCAGCTTAGGCGGGGTCTGGGATAATTCACCCCTCCACTTT,TRBV11-2,TRBJ1-6,NA,NA
CATKGATGSGNTIYF,TGTGCCACCAAGGGAGCGACAGGCTCTGGAAACACCATATATTTT,TRBV19,TRBJ1-3,NA,NA
CASSLETGGYGNTIYF,TGCGCCAGCAGCCTAGAGACAGGGGGCTATGGAAACACCATATATTTT,TRBV5-1,TRBJ1-3,NA,TRBD1
CASSAGPGIGYYGYTF,TGTGCCAGCAGCGCCGGACCGGGAATTGGATACTATGGCTACACCTTC,TRBV9,TRBJ1-2,NA,NA
CASSALLTGELFF,TGCGCCAGCAGCGCACTATTAACCGGGGAGCTGTTTTTT,TRBV4-1,TRBJ2-2,NA,NA
CATSPTRDTGELFF,TGTGCCACCAGCCCCACTCGGGACACCGGGGAGCTGTTTTTT,TRBV24-1,TRBJ2-2,many,NA
CASSQGGRQGQETQYF,TGTGCCAGCAGCCAAGGGGGAAGACAGGGCCAAGAGACCCAGTACTTC,TRBV4-2,TRBJ2-5,NA,TRBD1
CASSRSRDTYTDTQYF,TGTGCCAGCTCACGTTCCCGGGACACCTACACAGATACGCAGTATTTT,TRBV18,TRBJ2-3,few,NA